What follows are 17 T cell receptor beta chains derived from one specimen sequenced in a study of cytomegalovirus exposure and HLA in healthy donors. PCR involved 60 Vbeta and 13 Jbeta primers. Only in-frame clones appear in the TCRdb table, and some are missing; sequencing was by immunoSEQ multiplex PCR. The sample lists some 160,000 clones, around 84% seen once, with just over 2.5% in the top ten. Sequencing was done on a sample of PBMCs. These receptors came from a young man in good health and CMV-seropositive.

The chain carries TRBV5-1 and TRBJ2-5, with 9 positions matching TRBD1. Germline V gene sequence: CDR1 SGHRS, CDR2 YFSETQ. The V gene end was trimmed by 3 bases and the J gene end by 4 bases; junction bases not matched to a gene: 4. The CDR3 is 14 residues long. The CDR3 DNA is TGCGCCAGCAGCTCCCGACAGGGGGGAGAGACCCAGTACTTC. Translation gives CASSSRQGGETQYF.

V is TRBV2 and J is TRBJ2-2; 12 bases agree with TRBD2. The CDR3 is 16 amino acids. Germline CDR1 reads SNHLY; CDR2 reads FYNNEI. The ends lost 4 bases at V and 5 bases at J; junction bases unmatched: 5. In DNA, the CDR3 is TGTGCCAGCAGTGTACTAGCGGGAGGTGGTACCGGGGAGCTGTTTTTT. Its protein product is CASSVLAGGGTGELFF.

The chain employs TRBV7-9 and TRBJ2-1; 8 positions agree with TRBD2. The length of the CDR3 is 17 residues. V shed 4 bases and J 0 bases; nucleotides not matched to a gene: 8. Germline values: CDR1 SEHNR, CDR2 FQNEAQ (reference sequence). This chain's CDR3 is CASSSGLAGSSYNEQFF. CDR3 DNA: TGTGCCAGCAGCTCCGGGTTAGCGGGAAGCTCCTACAATGAGCAGTTCTTC.

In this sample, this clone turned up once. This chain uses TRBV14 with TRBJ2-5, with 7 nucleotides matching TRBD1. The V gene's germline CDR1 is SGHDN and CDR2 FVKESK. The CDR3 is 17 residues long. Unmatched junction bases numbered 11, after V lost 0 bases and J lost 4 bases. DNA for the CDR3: TGTGCCAGCAGCCAAGAAGGTCCGAGACAGGGACGAGAGACCCAGTACTTC. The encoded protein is CASSQEGPRQGRETQYF.

CDR3 sequence: CASSPTGSSYEQYF. The CDR3 DNA follows: TGTGCCAGCTCACCAACCGGGAGCTCCTACGAGCAGTACTTC. The chain recombines TRBV18 with TRBJ2-7, with D perhaps matching TRBD2 (6 bases). The germline V and J ends were trimmed by 2 bases and 0 bases, with 8 bases remaining between them. The germline V gene has CDR1 KGHSH and CDR2 LQKENI. The CDR3 has 14 amino acids.

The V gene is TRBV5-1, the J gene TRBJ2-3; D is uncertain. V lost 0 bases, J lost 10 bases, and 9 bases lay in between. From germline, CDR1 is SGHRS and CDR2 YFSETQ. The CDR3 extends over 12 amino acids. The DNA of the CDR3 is TGCGCCAGCAGCTTGGCCGGAGTAGCGCAGTATTTT. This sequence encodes CASSLAGVAQYF.

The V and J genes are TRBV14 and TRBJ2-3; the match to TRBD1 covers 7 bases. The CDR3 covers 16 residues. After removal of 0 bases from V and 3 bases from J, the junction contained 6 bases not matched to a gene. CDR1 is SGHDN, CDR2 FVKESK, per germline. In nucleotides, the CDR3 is TGTGCCAGCAGCCAAGACGAGACAGGGATGACAGATACGCAGTATTTT. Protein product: CASSQDETGMTDTQYF. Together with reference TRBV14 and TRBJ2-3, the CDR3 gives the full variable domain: EAGVTQFPSHSVIEKGQTVTLRCDPISGHDNLYWYRRVMGKEIKFLLHFVKESKQDESGMPNNRFLAERTGGTYSTLKVQPAELEDSGVYFCASSQDETGMTDTQYFGPGTRLTVL.

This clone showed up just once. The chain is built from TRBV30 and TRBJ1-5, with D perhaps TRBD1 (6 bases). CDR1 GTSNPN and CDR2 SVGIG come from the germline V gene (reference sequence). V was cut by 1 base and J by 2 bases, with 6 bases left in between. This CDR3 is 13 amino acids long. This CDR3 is CAWSDRGNQPQHF. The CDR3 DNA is TGTGCCTGGAGTGACAGGGGCAATCAGCCCCAGCATTTT.

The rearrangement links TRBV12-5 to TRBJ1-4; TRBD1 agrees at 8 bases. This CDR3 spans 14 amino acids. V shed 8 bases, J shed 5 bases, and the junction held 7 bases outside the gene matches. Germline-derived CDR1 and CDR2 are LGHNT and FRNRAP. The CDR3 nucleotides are TGTGCTAGTTTAATAACAGGGGGAAATGAAAAACTGTTTTTT. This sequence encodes CASLITGGNEKLFF.

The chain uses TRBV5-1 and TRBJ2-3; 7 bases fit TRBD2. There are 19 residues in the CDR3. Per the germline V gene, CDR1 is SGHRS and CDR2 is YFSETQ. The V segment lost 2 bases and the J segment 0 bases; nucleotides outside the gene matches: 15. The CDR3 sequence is CASSFKREALPLSTDTQYF. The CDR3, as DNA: TGCGCCAGCAGCTTTAAACGGGAGGCCCTTCCCCTCAGCACAGATACGCAGTATTTT.

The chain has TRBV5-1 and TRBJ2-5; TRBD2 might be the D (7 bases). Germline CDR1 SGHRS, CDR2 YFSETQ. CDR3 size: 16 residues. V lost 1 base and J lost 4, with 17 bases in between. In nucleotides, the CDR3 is TGCGCCAGCAGCTTGTCCATAGGAGGGGGGGGAGAGACCCAGTACTTC. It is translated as CASSLSIGGGGETQYF. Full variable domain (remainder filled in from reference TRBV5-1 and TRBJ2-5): KAGVTQTPRYLIKTRGQQVTLSCSPISGHRSVSWYQQTPGQGLQFLFEYFSETQRNKGNFPGRFSGRQFSNSRSEMNVSTLELGDSALYLCASSLSIGGGGETQYFGPGTRLLVL.

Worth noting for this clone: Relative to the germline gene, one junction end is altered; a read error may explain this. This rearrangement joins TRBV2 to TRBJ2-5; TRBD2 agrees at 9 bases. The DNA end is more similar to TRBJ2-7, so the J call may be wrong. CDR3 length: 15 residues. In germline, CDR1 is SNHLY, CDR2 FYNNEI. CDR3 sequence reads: CASREAGGPFYEQYF. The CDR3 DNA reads TGTGCCAGCAGAGAAGCGGGAGGACCTTTCTACGAGCAGTACTTC.

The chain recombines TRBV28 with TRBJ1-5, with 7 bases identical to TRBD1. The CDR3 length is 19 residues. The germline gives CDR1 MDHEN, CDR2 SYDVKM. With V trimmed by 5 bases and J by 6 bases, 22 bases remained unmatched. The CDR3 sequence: CASSLTGDTTLLWGQPQHF. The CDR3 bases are TGTGCCAGCAGTCTTACAGGGGATACCACACTTCTCTGGGGTCAGCCCCAGCATTTT.

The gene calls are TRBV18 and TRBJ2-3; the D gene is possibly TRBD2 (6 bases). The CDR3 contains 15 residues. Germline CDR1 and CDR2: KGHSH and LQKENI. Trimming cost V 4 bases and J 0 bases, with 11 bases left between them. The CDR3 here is CASSRAGTSTDTQYF. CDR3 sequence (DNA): TGTGCCAGCTCACGGGCGGGGACTAGCACAGATACGCAGTATTTT.

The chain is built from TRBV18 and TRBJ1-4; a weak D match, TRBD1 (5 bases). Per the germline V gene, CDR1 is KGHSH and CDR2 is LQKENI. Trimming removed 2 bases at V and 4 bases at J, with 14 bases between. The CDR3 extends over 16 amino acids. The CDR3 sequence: CASSPYRRGDNEKLFF. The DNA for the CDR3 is TGTGCCAGCTCACCATATAGAAGGGGCGATAATGAAAAACTGTTTTTT.

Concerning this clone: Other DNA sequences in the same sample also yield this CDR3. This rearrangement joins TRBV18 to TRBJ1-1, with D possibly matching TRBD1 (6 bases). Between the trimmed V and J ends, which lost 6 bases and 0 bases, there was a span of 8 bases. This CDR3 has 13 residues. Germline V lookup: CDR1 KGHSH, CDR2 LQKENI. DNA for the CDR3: TGTGCCAGCTCGGGGGGGCTGAACACTGAAGCTTTCTTT. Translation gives CASSGGLNTEAFF.

CDR3 residues: CASSMTSGRSEQFF. Written as DNA, the CDR3 is TGTGCCAGTAGTATGACTAGCGGGAGATCTGAGCAGTTCTTC. The rearrangement joins TRBV19 to TRBJ2-1; 12 bases fit TRBD2. The germline V gene has CDR1 LNHDA and CDR2 SQIVND (reference sequence). The CDR3 is made up of 14 amino acids. The ends lost 3 bases at V and 9 bases at J; junction bases unmatched: 3.